This is a list of T cell receptor beta chains from one sample in a study of Ad26.COV2.S vaccination and SARS-CoV-2 variants. Generated by immunoSEQ multiplex PCR, the TCRdb table keeps only in-frame clones and is missing some. Among fewer than 800,000 clones listed, roughly 90% were seen once. This specimen consisted of peripheral blood, obtained in a trial of Ad26.COV2.S vaccine versus placebo. The receptors shown here come from a person between 18 and 65 years old who received the Ad26.COV2.S COVID-19 vaccine or a placebo. Both conserved end residues are part of each CDR3. The order of the fields is clone size, V gene, J gene, D gene, CDR3 protein, CDR3 DNA. The D gene is left open where the match is weak. Rows give clone size only sometimes, using once, few, many, or a class for an expanded clone.

once	TRBV7-2	TRBJ2-7	TRBD2	CASRAGTSMYEQYF	TGTGCCAGCAGGGCCGGGACTAGTATGTACGAGCAGTACTTC
NA	TRBV5-4	TRBJ1-3	TRBD1	CASSWGQGGLSGNTIYF	TGTGCCAGCAGCTGGGGACAGGGAGGACTATCTGGAAACACCATATATTTT
NA	TRBV7-2	TRBJ1-1	NA	CASSLDLTGNTEAFF	TGTGCCAGCAGCTTGGACTTAACGGGGAACACTGAAGCTTTCTTT
NA	TRBV19	TRBJ1-5	NA	CASSSAQGQPQHF	TGTGCCAGTAGTTCAGCGCAGGGCCAGCCCCAGCATTTT
NA	TRBV7-2	TRBJ2-2	NA	CASSWGTGELFF	TGTGCCAGCAGCTGGGGAACCGGGGAGCTGTTTTTT
NA	TRBV18	TRBJ2-6	TRBD1	CASSETGDGANVLTF	TGTGCCAGCTCAGAGACAGGGGACGGGGCCAACGTCCTGACTTTC
NA	TRBV19	TRBJ1-1	TRBD1	CASSPASQDRASEAFF	TGTGCCAGTAGTCCAGCCAGCCAGGACAGGGCATCTGAAGCTTTCTTT
NA	TRBV7-9	TRBJ1-4	TRBD1	CASSLAAGGSEKLFF	TGTGCCAGCAGCTTAGCGGCAGGGGGCTCAGAAAAACTGTTTTTT
NA	TRBV6-5	TRBJ2-7	TRBD1	CASSLGDSYEQYF	TGTGCCAGCAGTCTAGGGGACAGCTACGAGCAGTACTTC
few	TRBV29-1	TRBJ2-5	TRBD2	CSVEGGARAGAQYF	TGCAGCGTTGAGGGCGGGGCCCGCGCGGGGGCCCAGTACTTC
NA	TRBV27	TRBJ1-6	NA	CASSSRQTNSPLHF	TGTGCCAGCAGTTCACGACAGACAAATTCACCCCTCCACTTT
NA	TRBV25-1	TRBJ1-1	NA	CASTKGGNTEAFF	TGTGCCAGCACCAAGGGGGGGAACACTGAAGCTTTCTTT
once	TRBV24-1	TRBJ2-7	NA	CATSDSLAGRPYEQYF	TGTGCCACCAGTGATTCTTTGGCCGGCCGACCCTACGAGCAGTACTTC
NA	TRBV7-9	TRBJ2-6	TRBD2	CASSVGGRGARSGANVLTF	TGTGCCAGCAGCGTAGGAGGGCGGGGGGCGCGCTCTGGGGCCAACGTCCTGACTTTC
few	TRBV15	TRBJ2-7	NA	CATSAGQGEFYEQYF	TGTGCCACCAGCGCGGGCCAGGGTGAGTTCTACGAGCAGTACTTC
NA	TRBV9	TRBJ1-5	NA	CASSVSQEEPQHF	TGTGCCAGCAGCGTTTCACAGGAGGAGCCCCAGCATTTT
NA	TRBV6-2/TRBV6-3	TRBJ1-1	NA	CASSYSRASSGRNTEAFF	TGTGCCAGCAGTTACTCGAGGGCATCCTCGGGCCGCAACACTGAAGCTTTCTTT
NA	TRBV5-1	TRBJ2-6	NA	CASSPVGGANVLTF	TGCGCCAGCAGCCCCGTGGGGGGGGCCAACGTCCTGACTTTC
NA	TRBV5-6	TRBJ2-1	TRBD2	CASIPGLADYNEQFF	TGTGCCAGCATACCGGGACTAGCGGACTACAATGAGCAGTTCTTC
NA	TRBV7-2	TRBJ2-3	NA	CASSPNPQRITDTQYF	TGTGCCAGCAGTCCGAATCCACAACGGATCACAGATACGCAGTATTTT
NA	TRBV5-1	TRBJ1-6	NA	CASSLVGQDNSPLHF	TGCGCCAGCAGCTTGGTGGGGCAGGACAATTCACCCCTCCACTTT
NA	TRBV3-1/TRBV3-2	TRBJ2-7	NA	CATPGPYEQYF	TGTGCCACTCCTGGGCCCTACGAGCAGTACTTC
NA	TRBV27	TRBJ1-3	NA	CASSLFQGSGNTIYF	TGTGCCAGCAGTTTATTCCAGGGGTCTGGAAACACCATATATTTT
NA	TRBV10-3	TRBJ1-1	NA	CAINPGHLNTEAFF	TGTGCCATCAACCCCGGACACCTGAACACTGAAGCTTTCTTT
NA	TRBV5-1	TRBJ2-7	NA	CASSLSATTYEQYF	TGCGCCAGCAGCTTGTCGGCCACCACCTACGAGCAGTACTTC
NA	TRBV27	TRBJ2-1	TRBD2	CASSEYGTTSYNEQFF	TGTGCCAGCAGTGAATACGGGACTACGAGCTACAATGAGCAGTTCTTC
few	TRBV25-1	TRBJ1-2	TRBD1	CASRQGQGGYTF	TGTGCCAGCAGACAGGGACAGGGTGGCTACACCTTC
NA	TRBV7-8	TRBJ2-7	NA	CASSSPGGRYEQYF	TGTGCCAGCAGCTCCCCAGGGGGGAGGTACGAGCAGTACTTC
NA	TRBV5-5	TRBJ2-5	NA	CASRTQGGGETQYF	TGTGCCAGCAGAACGCAGGGGGGAGGAGAGACCCAGTACTTC
NA	TRBV4-3	TRBJ1-2	NA	CASSVSGRGDDYGYTF	TGCGCCAGCAGCGTTTCCGGAAGGGGTGACGACTATGGCTACACCTTC
NA	TRBV6-5	TRBJ1-2	NA	CASSYRAGSGYTF	TGTGCCAGCAGCTACCGGGCCGGGAGTGGCTACACCTTC
NA	TRBV7-2	TRBJ2-5	NA	CASSLQGTQETQYF	TGTGCCAGCAGCTTACAAGGGACTCAAGAGACCCAGTACTTC
NA	TRBV7-2	TRBJ2-3	TRBD2	CASSPLGSGGLDTQYF	TGTGCCAGCAGCCCCCTTGGAAGCGGGGGGCTAGATACGCAGTATTTT
NA	TRBV19	TRBJ2-3	NA	CASSDRDLLTDTQYF	TGTGCCAGTAGTGACCGGGACCTCCTCACAGATACGCAGTATTTT
NA	TRBV19	TRBJ1-5	NA	CASSVASGNQPQHF	TGTGCCAGTAGTGTGGCTTCGGGGAATCAGCCCCAGCATTTT
NA	TRBV10-3	TRBJ1-6	NA	CAISDYVRGSPLHF	TGTGCCATCAGTGACTACGTCCGTGGTTCACCCCTCCACTTT